The entry below describes one T cell receptor beta chain. These data belong to a study of T cells in tumors after PD-1 blockade. Study as a whole: Each patient got pembrolizumab 200 mg every 3 weeks or cemiplimab 350 mg every 2 weeks. Some patients also took daily vismodegib 150 mg during anti-PD-1 treatment.

Trimming removed 8 bases from V and 6 bases from J; junction bases left unmatched: 5. The CDR3 covers 13 residues. Germline V gene data show CDR1 as SNHLY and CDR2 as FYNNEI. Input was roughly 550 ng to 6,500 ng of genomic DNA from tumor or blood. Clones were read by immunoSEQ multiplex PCR, and TCRdb kept only the in-frame ones, dropping some. Here the sample spans about 19,000 clones, about 84% being singletons. The gene calls are TRBV2 and TRBJ2-3, with 10 bases lining up with TRBD2. The sequence was obtained from a human donor with advanced basal cell or squamous cell carcinoma (not recorded which). The input for sequencing was PBMCs, taken after anti-PD-1 therapy. This CDR3 reads CASLSGRVDTQYF. CDR3 nucleotide sequence: TGTGCCAGCCTCAGCGGGAGGGTTGATACGCAGTATTTT.